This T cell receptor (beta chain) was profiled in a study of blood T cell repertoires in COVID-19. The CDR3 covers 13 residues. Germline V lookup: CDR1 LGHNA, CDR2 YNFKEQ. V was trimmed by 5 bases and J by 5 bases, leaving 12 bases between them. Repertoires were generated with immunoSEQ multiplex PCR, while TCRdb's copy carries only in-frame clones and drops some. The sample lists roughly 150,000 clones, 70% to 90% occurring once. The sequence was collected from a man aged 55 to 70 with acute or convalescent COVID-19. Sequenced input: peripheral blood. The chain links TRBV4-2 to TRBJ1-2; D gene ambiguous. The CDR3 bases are TGTGCCAGCAGCAGCGGACGGAGTTATGGCTACACCTTC. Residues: CASSSGRSYGYTF.